The T cell receptor (beta chain) described here comes from a study of blood T cell repertoires in COVID-19. Study information: PBMCs, B-cell-depleted T cells, or T cells provided the cDNA or gDNA that made up the material.

The CDR3 has 16 residues. Germline loops: CDR1 LNHNV, CDR2 YYDKDF (reference sequence). Trimming cost V 0 bases and J 4 bases, with 15 bases left between them. Data came from immunoSEQ multiplex PCR; TCRdb stores just in-frame clones and leaves some out. The data show about 170,000 clones, about nine tenths seen once. This receptor was obtained from a woman aged 55-70 years with COVID-19, enrolled during active disease. Sample: peripheral blood. The chain combines TRBV15 with TRBJ1-1; no clear D. The CDR3 DNA reads TGTGCCACCAGCAGAGATCCACCGGGAGGTGGCACTGAAGCTTTCTTT. Its protein is CATSRDPPGGGTEAFF.